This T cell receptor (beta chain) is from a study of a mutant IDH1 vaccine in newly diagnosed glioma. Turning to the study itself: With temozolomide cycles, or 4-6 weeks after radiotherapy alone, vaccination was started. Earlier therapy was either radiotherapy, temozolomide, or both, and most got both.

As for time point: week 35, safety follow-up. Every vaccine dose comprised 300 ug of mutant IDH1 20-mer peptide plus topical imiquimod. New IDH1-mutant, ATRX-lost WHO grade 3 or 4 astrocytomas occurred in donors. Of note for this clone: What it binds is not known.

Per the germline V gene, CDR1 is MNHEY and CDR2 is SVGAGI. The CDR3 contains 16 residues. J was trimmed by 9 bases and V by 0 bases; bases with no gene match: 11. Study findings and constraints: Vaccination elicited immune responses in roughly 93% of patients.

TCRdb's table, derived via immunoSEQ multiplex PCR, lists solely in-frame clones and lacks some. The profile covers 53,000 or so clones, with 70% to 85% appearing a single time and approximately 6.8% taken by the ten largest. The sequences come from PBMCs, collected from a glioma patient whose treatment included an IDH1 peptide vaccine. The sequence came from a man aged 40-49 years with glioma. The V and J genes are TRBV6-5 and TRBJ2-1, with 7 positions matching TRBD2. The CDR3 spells CASSYSFSGVLVEQFF. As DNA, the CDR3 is TGTGCCAGCAGTTACTCTTTCAGCGGGGTCCTTGTTGAGCAGTTCTTC.